These 5 T cell receptor beta chains came from one sample sequenced in a study of T-cell reconstitution after alpha-beta-depleted transplantation in children. The library targeted TCRbeta and was prepared with unique molecular identifiers. From the PCR reads, TCRdb called clonotypes with MiXCR, one entry per CDR3 protein. The sample lists approximately 50,000 distinct CDR3 sequences; under 60% were seen once. The sequences come from peripheral blood, collected before TCRalphabeta/CD19-depleted stem cell transplant. Receptors were obtained from a boy younger than two with SCID, due to receive a stem cell transplant.

The chain is built from TRBV7-9 and TRBJ2-5, with D tentatively TRBD1 (5 bases). V lost 2 bases and J lost 2, with 12 bases in between. Germline CDR1 is SEHNR and CDR2 is FQNEAQ (reference sequence). The CDR3 has 15 residues. The CDR3 spells CASSLQGVGQETQYF. CDR3 nucleotide sequence: TGTGCCAGCAGCTTACAGGGTGTGGGGCAAGAGACCCAGTACTTC.

The chain joins TRBV20-1 to TRBJ2-3; possible D gene TRBD2, 5 bases. Trimming shortened V by 3 bases and J by 6 bases, and 13 bases separated the two germline ends. This CDR3 region has 13 residues. In germline, CDR1 is DFQATT, CDR2 SNEGSKA (reference sequence). As DNA, the CDR3 is TGCAGTGCTAGGCACGGGGTGTCGGATACGCAGTATTTT. Translation gives CSARHGVSDTQYF.

The CDR3 DNA reads TGTGCCAGTGAGAGGGGGGACCCCTCTGGGGCCAACGTCCTGACTTTC. It codes for CASERGDPSGANVLTF. The chain links TRBV4-2 to TRBJ2-6; D could derive from TRBD1 or TRBD2 (6 bases each). From germline, CDR1 is LGHNA and CDR2 YNFKEQ. The CDR3 totals 16 residues. V was shortened by 9 bases and J by 0 bases, with 15 bases between the two germline ends.

The J gene is TRBJ2-7, the V gene TRBV9; 7 nucleotides match TRBD1. Germline CDR1 and CDR2: SGDLS and YYNGEE. The V segment lost 4 bases and the J segment 7 bases; nucleotides outside the gene matches: 5. The CDR3 is 12 amino acids. This CDR3 is CASSPGGEEQYF. The CDR3 nucleotides are TGTGCCAGCAGCCCAGGGGGAGAAGAGCAGTACTTC.

This clonotype occurred a few times. V and J are TRBV20-1 and TRBJ1-6; D possibly corresponds to TRBD1 (5 bases). Germline values: CDR1 DFQATT, CDR2 SNEGSKA (reference sequence). V lost 2 bases and J lost 12, with 20 bases in between. The CDR3 is 15 amino acids. The CDR3 is CSARLTRQPSEPLHF. CDR3 DNA sequence: TGCAGTGCTAGACTGACAAGACAGCCCTCAGAACCCCTCCACTTT.